The 4 T cell receptor beta chains presented below share a single source sample, sequenced in a study of technical replicates of blood from four donors. TCRdb's copy holds only in-frame clones and misses some; the assay was immunoSEQ multiplex PCR. This sample has fewer than 85,000 clones, with under 95% found just once. The sample consisted of T cells isolated from PBMCs. These receptor sequences come from a human donor in good health.

The V call is TRBV14, the J call TRBJ2-1; TRBD2 matches 11 bases. J was trimmed by 9 bases and V by 2 bases; bases with no gene match: 6. Germline CDR1 reads SGHDN; CDR2 reads FVKESK. This CDR3 spans 15 amino acids. The CDR3 protein is CASSQTSGRSFEQFF. The CDR3 DNA reads TGTGCCAGCAGCCAAACTAGCGGGAGATCCTTTGAGCAGTTCTTC.

This chain uses TRBV5-1 with TRBJ1-3; 7 bases align to TRBD1. J gave up 2 bases and V 5 bases, and 1 base lay outside the gene matches. The germline gives CDR1 SGHRS, CDR2 YFSETQ. CDR3 length: 13 residues. The CDR3 sequence is CASSTGAGNTIYF. For the CDR3, the DNA is TGCGCCAGCAGTACAGGGGCTGGAAACACCATATATTTT.

The chain couples TRBV4-1 to TRBJ2-3; a possible D gene is TRBD1 (5 bases). The CDR3 contains 19 residues. CDR1 is MGHRA, CDR2 YSYEKL, per germline. Trimming removed 0 bases at V and 4 bases at J, with 23 bases between. CDR3 bases: TGCGCCAGCAGCCAAGATGGGCCAGGAGTAGGGGTTGGCCCAGATACGCAGTATTTT. Amino acid sequence: CASSQDGPGVGVGPDTQYF.

The chain employs TRBV2 and TRBJ1-2; D possibly corresponds to TRBD1 (5 bases). This CDR3 is 15 amino acids long. V gave up 2 bases and J gave up 5 bases, with 15 bases separating them. Germline V gives CDR1 SNHLY, CDR2 FYNNEI. This CDR3 is CASSEIDSSSYGYTF. The CDR3 DNA follows: TGTGCCAGCAGTGAAATCGACAGCAGCTCATATGGCTACACCTTC.